This T cell receptor beta chain derives from a study of cytomegalovirus exposure and HLA in healthy donors. The study, taken as a whole, reports: Other equally common chains were less clonally expanded than HLA-associated TCR beta chains, a later analysis showed. Most TCR sequences showed up rarely, but some public TCRs showed up in many donors. Sequencing had likely introduced a cluster of highly shared sequence variants as an artifact.

PCR was performed using 60 Vbeta and 13 Jbeta primers. This table comes from immunoSEQ multiplex PCR, and its TCRdb copy is limited to in-frame clones, with some not included. The top ten clones hold about 2.2% of a sample with around 110,000 clones, approximately 58% of them seen once. This CDR3 has 13 amino acids. From germline, CDR1 is SEHNR and CDR2 FQNEAQ (reference sequence). Trimming shortened V by 4 bases and J by 5 bases, and 11 bases separated the two germline ends. Note on this clone: The antigen remains unidentified.

Source material: PBMCs. The receptor was derived from a young woman in good health and CMV-seronegative. The rearrangement uses TRBV7-9 and TRBJ2-5, with D possibly being TRBD2 (6 bases). The CDR3 sequence: CASSWRAWETQYF. CDR3 nucleotides: TGTGCCAGCAGCTGGAGGGCCTGGGAGACCCAGTACTTC.